Below, 32 T cell receptor beta chains from the same sample are listed, as sequenced in a study of human T cells and chemical hapten exposure. TCRdb processed the RACE reads anew with MiXCR; each CDR3 protein has one entry. The top ten hold about 3.7% of the sample, which has roughly 82,000 distinct CDR3 sequences, about 10% seen once. Time point here: patch test 1, 2 weeks after DPC sensitization. The treatment: therapeutic diphenylcyclopropenone sensitization with weekly scalp DPC. This sample comprised whole blood, obtained in connection with sensitization to the hapten diphenylcyclopropenone (DPC). Receptor source: a woman aged 60-75 years with alopecia areata. Some clones in this sample may be carry-over from other donors' samples.

This clonotype has just a few counts. The J gene is TRBJ2-2, the V gene TRBV2, with TRBD1 identical over 8 bases. CDR3 length: 15 residues. V shed 5 bases and J 3 bases; nucleotides not matched to a gene: 5. CDR1 is SNHLY, CDR2 FYNNEI, per germline. CDR3 residues: CASSPTGGYTGELFF. In nucleotides, the CDR3 is TGTGCCAGCAGTCCAACAGGGGGGTACACCGGGGAGCTGTTTTTT.

Details on this clonotype: The germline gene is not matched at one end of the junction; a read error may be the cause. The rearrangement uses TRBV9 and TRBJ2-3; 8 bases map to TRBD2. This CDR3 is built from 12 residues. CDR1 SGDLS and CDR2 YYNGEE come from the germline V gene. The DNA of the CDR3 is TGTGTCAGCAGCGGGGGTCCAGATACGCAGTATTTT. Protein product: CVSSGGPDTQYF.

This clonotype was detected many times. The V and J genes are TRBV4-1 and TRBJ2-7, with TRBD1 as a possible D gene (5 bases). The CDR3 is 15 amino acids. With 0 bases removed from V and 1 base from J, the gap between germline ends came to 10 bases. Germline V gives CDR1 MGHRA, CDR2 YSYEKL. The CDR3 nucleotides are TGCGCCAGCAGCCAAGATCGGCAGGGATCCTACGAGCAGTACTTC. Protein sequence: CASSQDRQGSYEQYF.

This clonotype was detected only a few times. The J gene is TRBJ2-7, the V gene TRBV5-1, with 10 positions matching TRBD2. This CDR3 comprises 15 residues. Germline-derived CDR1 and CDR2 are SGHRS and YFSETQ. V lost 6 bases, J lost 0 bases, and 6 bases stayed unmatched. The CDR3 DNA is TGCGCCAGCAATATAGCGGGGGGATTCTCCTACGAGCAGTACTTC. Amino acids: CASNIAGGFSYEQYF. The full variable domain, rest sourced from reference TRBV5-1 and TRBJ2-7, is KAGVTQTPRYLIKTRGQQVTLSCSPISGHRSVSWYQQTPGQGLQFLFEYFSETQRNKGNFPGRFSGRQFSNSRSEMNVSTLELGDSALYLCASNIAGGFSYEQYFGPGTRLTVT.

This clonotype was detected a few times. V and J are TRBV3-1 and TRBJ1-2, with D unresolved. The CDR3 contains 13 residues. In germline, CDR1 is LGHDT, CDR2 YNNKEL (reference sequence). V was clipped by 7 bases and J by 4 bases, with 13 bases between them. This CDR3 is CASTLIGPYGYTF. Here the CDR3 DNA reads TGTGCCAGCACCCTGATAGGACCCTATGGCTACACCTTC.

This clonotype occurred a few times. The rearrangement joins TRBV6-1 to TRBJ2-3; 16 bases align to TRBD2. Losses at the gene ends were 4 bases for V and 4 bases for J; bases not matched to a gene: 2. Germline values: CDR1 MNHNS, CDR2 SASEGT. This CDR3 region has 16 residues. The CDR3 reads CASSVGTSGGADTQYF. The CDR3 region has the DNA TGTGCCAGCAGTGTGGGGACTAGCGGGGGGGCAGATACGCAGTATTTT.

The chain uses TRBV29-1 and TRBJ2-5; D might be TRBD2 (5 bases). The germline V and J ends were trimmed by 4 bases and 1 base, with 7 bases remaining between them. Germline values: CDR1 SQVTM, CDR2 ANQGSEA. This CDR3 has 12 amino acids. CDR3 nucleotides: TGCAGCGTTGGGACTTCCCAAGAGACCCAGTACTTC. This codes for CSVGTSQETQYF.

The sample holds a few counts of this clonotype. The chain uses TRBV5-1 and TRBJ2-1; 14 bases match TRBD2. Per the germline V gene, CDR1 is SGHRS and CDR2 is YFSETQ. V lost 5 bases, J lost 7 bases, and 11 bases stayed unmatched. This CDR3 has 17 residues. The CDR3 is CASRAGLAGVGGNEQFF. Here the CDR3 DNA reads TGCGCCAGCAGGGCGGGACTAGCGGGGGTCGGAGGGAATGAGCAGTTCTTC.

This clonotype came up a few times. The genes are TRBV30 and TRBJ2-7, with no clear D. CDR1 and CDR2 from the germline V gene are GTSNPN and SVGIG (reference sequence). The CDR3 extends over 12 amino acids. V shed 2 bases and J shed 9 bases, with 14 bases lying between them. The CDR3 nucleotides read TGTGCCTGGAGTAGCACTACAGTCTGGCAGTACTTC. This gives the protein CAWSSTTVWQYF.

This chain connects TRBV10-2 to TRBJ1-1; tentative D call: TRBD1 (5 bases). Trimming stripped 7 bases from V and 7 bases from J, with 22 bases between. Germline V gene lookup returns CDR1 WSHSY and CDR2 SAAADI. This CDR3 contains 15 residues. CDR3 in amino acids: CASKIASAGRGEAFF. In DNA form, the CDR3 reads TGCGCCAGCAAGATCGCCTCAGCGGGGCGCGGTGAAGCTTTCTTT.

This clonotype was picked up many times. The rearrangement joins TRBV30 to TRBJ1-5; D not resolved. Trimming shortened V by 4 bases and J by 0 bases, and 7 bases separated the two germline ends. Germline CDR1 GTSNPN, CDR2 SVGIG (reference sequence). This CDR3 is built from 13 residues. The CDR3 sequence: CAWNRDSNQPQHF. Here the CDR3 DNA reads TGTGCCTGGAATCGGGATAGCAATCAGCCCCAGCATTTT. Looking up the rest from reference TRBV30 and TRBJ1-5 gives the full variable domain: SQTIHQWPATLVQPVGSPLSLECTVEGTSNPNLYWYRQAAGRGLQLLFYSVGIGQISSEVPQNLSASRPQDRQFILSSKKLLLSDSGFYLCAWNRDSNQPQHFGDGTRLSIL.

This clonotype has a count of ten or more. The J gene is TRBJ1-6, the V gene TRBV6-5; D is uncertain. The CDR3 contains 14 residues. Germline loops: CDR1 MNHEY, CDR2 SVGAGI. V gave up 6 bases and J gave up 7 bases, with 13 bases separating them. CDR3 region: CASSDRWTNSPLHF. DNA of the CDR3: TGTGCCAGCAGCGACCGCTGGACCAATTCACCCCTCCACTTT.

The table lists this clonotype with many counts. The gene calls are TRBV7-9 and TRBJ2-3; D may be TRBD1 (6 bases). In germline, CDR1 is SEHNR, CDR2 FQNEAQ (reference sequence). V shed 4 bases and J shed 4 bases, with 24 bases lying between them. CDR3 length: 18 amino acids. CDR3 sequence reads: CASSSPRPTGTSSDTQYF. CDR3 DNA: TGTGCCAGCAGCTCTCCACGTCCCACAGGGACGTCATCAGATACGCAGTATTTT.

This clonotype was detected many times. The CDR3 loop is CSAASQGLGYGTQYF. CDR3 nucleotide sequence: TGCAGTGCCGCCTCGCAGGGTTTGGGGTATGGGACCCAGTACTTC. The V and J genes are TRBV20-1 and TRBJ2-5, with D possibly TRBD1 on 5 matching bases. The CDR3 is 15 amino acids. Germline CDR1 is DFQATT and CDR2 is SNEGSKA (reference sequence). Trimming left V 6 bases short and J 7 bases short, with 24 bases between.

This clonotype was found a few times. Germline and junction disagree at one end, which may indicate a read error. J is TRBJ2-1 and V is TRBV7-7, with 7 nucleotides matching TRBD2. Per the germline V gene, CDR1 is SSHAT and CDR2 is FNYEAQ (reference sequence). The CDR3 runs 13 residues. The CDR3 sequence: CASSSRGVHEQFF. The CDR3 DNA is TGTGCTAGCAGCAGCCGGGGGGTGCATGAGCAGTTCTTC.

The chain has TRBV11-3 and TRBJ2-3; a weak D match, TRBD1 (6 bases). The CDR3 is made up of 14 amino acids. V was pared by 6 bases and J by 6 bases, with 16 bases between. CDR1 and CDR2 (germline): SGHNT, YENEEA. CDR3 in DNA: TGTGCCAGCAGTTCGGACAGTAAATCCGATACGCAGTATTTT. Amino acids: CASSSDSKSDTQYF.

In its sample, this clonotype was seen a few times. This rearrangement joins TRBV20-1 to TRBJ2-3; no firm D call. The CDR3 has 15 residues. Deletions cut 1 base from V and 1 base from J, with 12 bases between. Germline V gene data show CDR1 as DFQATT and CDR2 as SNEGSKA (reference sequence). CDR3 in DNA: TGCAGTGCTAGAGCCCCAAGATTTGGCACAGATACGCAGTATTTT. This encodes CSARAPRFGTDTQYF.

CDR3 sequence: CASSLAPNEKLFF. CDR3 DNA sequence: TGTGCCAGCAGCTTGGCGCCTAATGAAAAACTGTTTTTT. The J gene is TRBJ1-4, the V gene TRBV13; D ambiguous. The ends were cut back, 3 bases at V and 3 bases at J, with 5 bases in the middle. CDR1 and CDR2 (germline): PRHDT, FYEKMQ (reference sequence). CDR3 length: 13 amino acids.

This clonotype was counted at least ten times. This chain connects TRBV7-9 to TRBJ2-3; possibly TRBD1 for D (6 bases). CDR1 is SEHNR, CDR2 FQNEAQ, per germline (reference sequence). The CDR3 is 14 amino acids. V lost 2 bases to trimming and J lost 4 bases, with 10 bases between them. The CDR3 protein is CASSLQGRSDTQYF. The CDR3 nucleotides are TGTGCCAGCAGCTTACAGGGGAGATCAGATACGCAGTATTTT.

This clonotype was found a few times. The chain employs TRBV6-5 and TRBJ2-3; 12 bases fit TRBD2. CDR1 and CDR2 from the germline V gene are MNHEY and SVGAGI. The CDR3 is 15 amino acids. V gave up 6 bases and J gave up 5 bases; unmatched junction bases: 6. CDR3 DNA sequence: TGTGCCAGCAGACCTAGCGGGGGGGCTGGAGATACGCAGTATTTT. Its translation is CASRPSGGAGDTQYF.

This clonotype was detected many times. The chain links TRBV20-1 to TRBJ1-4; D is undetermined. The CDR3 has 14 residues. The germline V and J ends were trimmed by 3 bases and 6 bases, with 14 bases remaining between them. Per germline, CDR1 DFQATT and CDR2 SNEGSKA (reference sequence). Here the CDR3 reads CSASTPPSHEKLFF. CDR3 DNA: TGCAGTGCTAGTACTCCCCCTTCCCATGAAAAACTGTTTTTT.

This clonotype has ten or more counts. This chain links TRBV29-1 with TRBJ2-7; 9 bases align to TRBD1. CDR1 and CDR2 from the germline V gene are SQVTM and ANQGSEA. Trimming removed 6 bases from V and 6 bases from J; junction bases left unmatched: 9. The CDR3 covers 13 residues. As DNA, the CDR3 is TGCAGCGTCAAGGACAGGGGCTTTGTCGAGCAGTACTTC. This translates into CSVKDRGFVEQYF.

In its sample, this clonotype was seen many times. J is TRBJ2-1 and V is TRBV29-1; D call uncertain. Germline CDR1 reads SQVTM; CDR2 reads ANQGSEA. The V gene lost 4 bases and the J gene lost 4 bases, with 8 bases spanning the gap. The CDR3 runs to 12 residues. The DNA of the CDR3 is TGCAGCGTTGGTGTACCGTACAATGAGCAGTTCTTC. This encodes CSVGVPYNEQFF.

This clonotype was detected only a few times. V gene TRBV20-1 combines with J gene TRBJ2-1; TRBD1 might be the D (6 bases). V was shortened by 3 bases and J by 3 bases, with 15 bases between the two germline ends. The CDR3 is made up of 15 amino acids. The germline V gene has CDR1 DFQATT and CDR2 SNEGSKA (reference sequence). DNA for the CDR3: TGCAGTGCTAGTACTCTTGGGGGCCTCTACAATGAGCAGTTCTTC. Residues: CSASTLGGLYNEQFF.

This clonotype was observed at least ten times. The genes are TRBV4-1 and TRBJ2-4, with D possibly TRBD2 on 5 matching bases. This CDR3 is built from 15 residues. The ends were cut back, 1 base at V and 7 bases at J, with 14 bases in the middle. CDR1 MGHRA and CDR2 YSYEKL come from the germline V gene. The CDR3 sequence is CASSQGPIPGNIQYF. CDR3 coding DNA: TGCGCCAGCAGCCAAGGACCCATTCCGGGGAACATTCAGTACTTC.

This clonotype was detected ten times or more. V usage is TRBV29-1 and J usage is TRBJ2-3, with no clear D. V was clipped by 3 bases and J by 9 bases, with 19 bases between them. Germline loops: CDR1 SQVTM, CDR2 ANQGSEA. The CDR3 has 14 amino acids. CDR3 protein: CSVEVGGNLGTQYF. The DNA of the CDR3 is TGCAGCGTTGAGGTCGGCGGTAATCTGGGGACGCAGTATTTT.

This clonotype was picked up many times. This chain joins TRBV11-2 and TRBJ1-3; D unclear. The V end was cut by 4 bases, the J end by 2 bases, with 12 bases between. CDR1 and CDR2 from the germline V gene are SGHAT and FQNNGV. The CDR3 consists of 15 residues. In DNA form, the CDR3 reads TGTGCCAGCAGCTCCAGGTCAATGGCTGGAAACACCATATATTTT. It yields the protein CASSSRSMAGNTIYF.

This clonotype was detected ten times or more. The chain carries TRBV14 and TRBJ1-1; tentatively, D is TRBD1 (5 bases). This CDR3 comprises 14 residues. The germline CDR1 and CDR2 sequences are SGHDN and FVKESK. Trimming pared 2 bases from V and 4 bases from J, leaving 11 bases between. CDR3 loop: CASSQSGSGTEAFF. CDR3 bases: TGTGCCAGCAGCCAATCAGGGAGTGGCACTGAAGCTTTCTTT.

The sample holds many counts of this clonotype. The gene calls are TRBV18 and TRBJ1-5; a possible D gene is TRBD1 (5 bases). Germline values: CDR1 KGHSH, CDR2 LQKENI. This CDR3 is built from 15 residues. Between the trimmed V and J ends, which lost 3 bases and 9 bases, there was a span of 18 bases. The CDR3 protein is CASSPPGQSGRPQHF. The CDR3 bases are TGTGCCAGCTCACCTCCGGGGCAGTCGGGGCGGCCCCAGCATTTT.

The V call is TRBV12-3 or TRBV12-4, the J call TRBJ2-1; possibly TRBD1 for D (5 bases). The CDR3 is 15 residues long. V was clipped by 1 base and J by 4 bases, with 11 bases between them. The CDR3 protein is CASSLDRSYYNEQFF. CDR3 nucleotides: TGTGCCAGCAGTTTAGACAGGTCCTATTACAATGAGCAGTTCTTC.

The rearrangement uses TRBV7-9 and TRBJ2-3, with TRBD2 matching 8 bases. After removal of 2 bases from V and 2 bases from J, the junction contained 6 bases not matched to a gene. Germline CDR1 and CDR2: SEHNR and FQNEAQ (reference sequence). The length of the CDR3 is 16 residues. The CDR3 loop is CASSLLAGGHTDTQYF. The DNA of the CDR3 is TGTGCCAGCAGCTTATTGGCGGGGGGCCACACAGATACGCAGTATTTT.

The V and J genes are TRBV5-1 and TRBJ2-7; 10 bases fit TRBD2. The length of the CDR3 is 14 residues. Trimming cost V 4 bases and J 5 bases; bases outside gene matches: 6. Germline values: CDR1 SGHRS, CDR2 YFSETQ. This chain's CDR3 is CASSGGTSGDEQYF. The CDR3, as DNA: TGCGCCAGCAGCGGGGGTACTAGCGGGGACGAGCAGTACTTC.